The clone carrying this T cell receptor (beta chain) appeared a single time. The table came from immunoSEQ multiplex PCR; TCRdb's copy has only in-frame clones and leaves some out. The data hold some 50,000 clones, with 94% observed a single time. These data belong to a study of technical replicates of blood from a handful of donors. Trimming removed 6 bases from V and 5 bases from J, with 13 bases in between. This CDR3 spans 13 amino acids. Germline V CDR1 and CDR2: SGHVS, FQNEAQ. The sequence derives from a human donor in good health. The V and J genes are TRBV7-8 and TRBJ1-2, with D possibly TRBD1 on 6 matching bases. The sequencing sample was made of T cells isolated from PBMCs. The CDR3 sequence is CASRAGQGYGYTF. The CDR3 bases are TGTGCCAGCAGAGCGGGACAAGGGTATGGCTACACCTTC.